The clone carrying this T cell receptor beta chain showed up just a few times. Its antigen is still unknown. Use of 60 Vbeta and 13 Jbeta primers characterized the PCR. Some clones are missing from TCRdb's copy, which holds only in-frame ones; the method was immunoSEQ multiplex PCR. Of about 190,000 clones in the sample, almost 75% were seen once. The trim removed 4 bases at V and 0 bases at J, leaving 8 bases unmatched. The CDR3 consists of 16 residues. The germline gives CDR1 MNHNS, CDR2 SASEGT. This specimen comes from a study of cytomegalovirus exposure and HLA in healthy donors. Overall study results and limits: Researchers had no immune exposure information except CMV serostatus available. TRBV6-2, TRBV6-3 and some other V segments were unresolvable in 87-base-pair reads.

This clonotype originated in a woman younger than 45 in good health and CMV-seropositive. The chain links TRBV6-1 to TRBJ2-7, with TRBD2 identical over 8 bases. The sample comprised PBMCs. The CDR3: CASSAQAGVSSYEQYF. The CDR3 DNA reads TGTGCCAGCAGTGCCCAAGCGGGGGTAAGCTCCTACGAGCAGTACTTC.